This T cell receptor beta chain is drawn from a study of response to subunit inactivated influenza vaccine. TCRdb called the RT-PCR reads again in MiXCR, with one record for every CDR3 protein. The table lists fewer than 700,000 distinct CDR3 sequences, approximately 13% of them singletons. A word on this clonotype: Its antigen is unidentified.

V shed 4 bases and J 4 bases; nucleotides not matched to a gene: 10. Germline V gene lookup returns CDR1 SGHNT and CDR2 YYREEE (reference sequence). The CDR3 has 16 residues. Overall study findings and caveats: The authors proposed limited new T cell recruitment per seasonal influenza vaccination.

The sequence was obtained from a man in his forties or fifties who received an inactivated influenza vaccine. This chain joins TRBV5-4 and TRBJ2-3; the match to TRBD1 covers 9 bases. The sequenced sample was PBMCs from blood, obtained 45 days after vaccination. CDR3: CASSPKQGALADTQYF. In DNA, the CDR3 is TGTGCCAGCAGCCCAAAACAGGGGGCGCTTGCAGATACGCAGTATTTT.